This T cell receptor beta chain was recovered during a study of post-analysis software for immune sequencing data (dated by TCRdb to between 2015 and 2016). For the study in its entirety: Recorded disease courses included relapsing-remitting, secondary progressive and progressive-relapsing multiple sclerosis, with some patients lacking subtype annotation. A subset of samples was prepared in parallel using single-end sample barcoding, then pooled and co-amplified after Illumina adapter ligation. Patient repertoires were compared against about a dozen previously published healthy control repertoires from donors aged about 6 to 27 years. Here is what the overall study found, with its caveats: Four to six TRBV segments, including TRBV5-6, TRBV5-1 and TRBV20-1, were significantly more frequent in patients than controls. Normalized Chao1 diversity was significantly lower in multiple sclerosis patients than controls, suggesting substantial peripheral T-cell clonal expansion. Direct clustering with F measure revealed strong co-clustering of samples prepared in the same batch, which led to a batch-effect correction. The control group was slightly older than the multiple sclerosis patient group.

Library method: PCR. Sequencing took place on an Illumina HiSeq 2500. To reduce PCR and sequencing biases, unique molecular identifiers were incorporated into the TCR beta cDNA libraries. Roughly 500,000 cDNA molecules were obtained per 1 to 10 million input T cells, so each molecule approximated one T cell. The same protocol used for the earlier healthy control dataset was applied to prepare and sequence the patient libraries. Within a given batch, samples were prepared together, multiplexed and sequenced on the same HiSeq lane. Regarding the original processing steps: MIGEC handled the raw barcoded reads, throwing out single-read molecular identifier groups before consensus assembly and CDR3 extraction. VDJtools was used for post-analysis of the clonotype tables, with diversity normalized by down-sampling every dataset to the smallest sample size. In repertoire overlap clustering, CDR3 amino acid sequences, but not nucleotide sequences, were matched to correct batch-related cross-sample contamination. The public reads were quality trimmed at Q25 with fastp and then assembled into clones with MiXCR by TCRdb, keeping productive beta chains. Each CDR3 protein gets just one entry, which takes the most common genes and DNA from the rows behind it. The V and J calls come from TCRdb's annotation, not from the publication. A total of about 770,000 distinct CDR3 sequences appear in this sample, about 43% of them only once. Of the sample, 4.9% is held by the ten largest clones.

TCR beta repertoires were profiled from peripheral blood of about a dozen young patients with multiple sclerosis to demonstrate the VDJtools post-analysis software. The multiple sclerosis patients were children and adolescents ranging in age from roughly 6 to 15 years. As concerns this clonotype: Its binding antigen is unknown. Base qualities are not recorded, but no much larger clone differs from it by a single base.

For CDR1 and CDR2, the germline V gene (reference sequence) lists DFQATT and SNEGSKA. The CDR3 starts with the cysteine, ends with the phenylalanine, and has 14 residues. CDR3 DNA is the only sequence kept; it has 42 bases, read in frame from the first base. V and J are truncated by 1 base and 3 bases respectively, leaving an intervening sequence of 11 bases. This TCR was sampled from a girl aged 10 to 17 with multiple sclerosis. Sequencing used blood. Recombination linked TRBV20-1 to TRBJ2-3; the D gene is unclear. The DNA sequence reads TGCAGTGCTAGAGTCTTAGGACGGACAGATACGCAGTATTTT. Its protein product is CSARVLGRTDTQYF.